The T cell receptor beta chain under discussion was sequenced for a study of T cells in Graves' hyperthyroidism and ophthalmopathy. Study conclusions and caveats: Most clonotypes that expanded in the thyroid above 0.001 also showed up in blood.

Amplified TCR beta CDR3 regions derived from RNA transcripts. The HTBI primer set drove a first-round RT-PCR of the TCR CDR3. TCRdb processed the multiplex PCR reads anew with MiXCR; each CDR3 protein has one entry. Here the sample spans 340,000 or so distinct CDR3 sequences, roughly 17% being singletons. This clonotype was found many times. Antigen specificity is unknown. The germline V gene has CDR1 SEHNR and CDR2 FQNEAQ (reference sequence). This CDR3 contains 15 residues. The junction had 10 bases not matched to a gene; V was cut back by 5 bases and J by 7 bases. Diagnosing involved the use of clinical symptoms, serum thyroxine and TRAb, thyroid ultrasound and orbital computed tomography.

Sequenced material: blood. The clonotype originates from a man aged 30 to 39 with Graves' hyperthyroidism. V is TRBV7-9 and J is TRBJ2-7; 11 bases are shared with TRBD2. CDR3 region: CASSSGTSGRREQYF. The CDR3 bases are TGTGCCAGCAGCAGCGGGACTAGCGGTCGAAGGGAGCAGTACTTC.